One sample yielded the 31 T cell receptor beta chains listed below, sequenced in a study of blood T cells in healthy people across ages (dated by TCRdb to between 2014 and 2016). The library was generated by 5' RACE. The sequencer was an Illumina HiSeq 2500. A second PCR of roughly 6 to 11 cycles was run with a J-beta primer mix and a sample-barcoded 5' primer. In TCRdb, the public reads were trimmed at Q25 with fastp and aligned with MiXCR, with productive beta chains retained. All rows with the same CDR3 protein become a single entry with the most common DNA and genes. The sample includes about 1,400,000 distinct CDR3 sequences, with 59% observed a single time. Over 5% of the sample rests with the top ten. Sequencing input: blood. The receptor source for this set is a young man in good health.

J is TRBJ2-2 and V is TRBV6-1; 12 bases align to TRBD2. Germline CDR1 reads MNHNS; CDR2 reads SASEGT. Trimming cost V 4 bases and J 0 bases; bases outside gene matches: 3. The CDR3 contains 17 residues. Here the CDR3 DNA reads TGTGCCAGCAGTGCTGGACTAGCGGGGCCGAACACCGGGGAGCTGTTTTTT. Residues: CASSAGLAGPNTGELFF.

The chain links TRBV14 to TRBJ2-2; 8 bases map to TRBD2. The length of the CDR3 is 16 residues. The germline V gene has CDR1 SGHDN and CDR2 FVKESK. V shed 2 bases, J shed 5 bases, and the junction held 7 bases outside the gene matches. This CDR3 reads CASSQYLSSGTGELFF. The CDR3 region has the DNA TGTGCCAGCAGCCAATATCTGTCTAGCGGGACCGGGGAGCTGTTTTTT.

The sample holds a few counts of this clonotype. The chain is built from TRBV28 and TRBJ2-3; 7 bases line up with TRBD1. This CDR3 has 15 amino acids. Germline assignment: CDR1 MDHEN and CDR2 SYDVKM. Trimming at V came to 6 bases and at J to 0 bases, leaving 6 bases not matched to a gene. The CDR3 sequence: CASSTRDSSTDTQYF. CDR3 nucleotide sequence: TGTGCCAGCAGCACCCGGGACAGTAGCACAGATACGCAGTATTTT.

The chain combines TRBV10-3 with TRBJ1-2; no clear D. Looked up from germline, CDR1 is ENHRY and CDR2 is SYGVKD. The CDR3 length is 13 residues. The V gene lost 9 bases and the J gene lost 3 bases, with 14 bases spanning the gap. CDR3 region: CAMTEQADYGYTF. DNA for the CDR3: TGTGCCATGACGGAGCAAGCTGACTATGGCTACACCTTC.

Concerning this clonotype itself: This likely comes from a read error, as the CDR3 has no conserved phenylalanine or tryptophan at its end. The chain links TRBV4-3 to TRBJ2-3; 12 bases line up with TRBD2. Germline V CDR1 and CDR2: LGHNA, YSLEER. The CDR3 consists of 19 residues. J gave up 0 bases and V 1 base, and 8 bases lay outside the gene matches. CDR3: CASSQVLAGGSSSTDTQYY. CDR3 sequence (DNA): TGCGCCAGCAGCCAAGTTCTAGCGGGGGGGTCGTCTAGCACAGATACGCAGTATTAT.

The V call is TRBV12-3 or TRBV12-4, the J call TRBJ2-1; 11 positions agree with TRBD2. This CDR3 comprises 16 residues. V dropped 4 bases and J dropped 7; count of bases not matched to a gene: 9. CDR3 DNA: TGTGCCAGCAGTTACATGACTAGCGGGATGGGAAATGAGCAGTTCTTC. This codes for CASSYMTSGMGNEQFF.

This sequence joins TRBV20-1 and TRBJ2-3; D possibly corresponds to TRBD2 (5 bases). V was clipped by 3 bases and J by 0 bases, with 19 bases between them. In germline, CDR1 is DFQATT, CDR2 SNEGSKA (reference sequence). The CDR3 consists of 17 residues. DNA for the CDR3: TGCAGTGCTAGTTATTGGGGAGTGAGCGGTAGCACAGATACGCAGTATTTT. As protein: CSASYWGVSGSTDTQYF.

The CDR3 region is CASKRVLKQETQYF. The CDR3 nucleotides are TGCGCCAGCAAACGGGTACTAAAACAAGAGACCCAGTACTTC. V is TRBV5-1 and J is TRBJ2-5, with D hard to call. The CDR3 totals 14 residues. CDR1 and CDR2 from the germline V gene are SGHRS and YFSETQ. Trimming removed 6 bases at V and 2 bases at J, with 14 bases between.

This chain joins TRBV5-1 and TRBJ2-5, with 12 bases that match TRBD1. V shed 5 bases and J 4 bases; nucleotides not matched to a gene: 6. The germline CDR1 and CDR2 sequences are SGHRS and YFSETQ. CDR3 size: 15 residues. The CDR3 nucleotides read TGCGCCAGCAGACCGGGACAGGGGGCTTTAGAGACCCAGTACTTC. Its protein product is CASRPGQGALETQYF.

The chain carries TRBV6-1 and TRBJ1-5, with 11 bases that match TRBD1. CDR1 and CDR2 (germline): MNHNS, SASEGT. CDR3 length: 17 amino acids. The V and J ends lost 4 bases and 0 bases, in that order; junction bases with no gene match: 5. CDR3 in amino acids: CASSALGQGASNQPQHF. CDR3 nucleotides: TGTGCCAGCAGTGCCCTCGGACAGGGGGCTAGCAATCAGCCCCAGCATTTT.

The chain recombines TRBV4-1 with TRBJ2-4, with a weak D call TRBD2 (5 bases). The end of the DNA fits TRBJ2-7 better, so the J call may be wrong. The germline CDR1 and CDR2 sequences are MGHRA and YSYEKL. The CDR3 loop spans 17 amino acids. In DNA, the CDR3 is TGCGCCAGCAGCCAAGATCGAGGGATGAACCCGTCGGGCGAGCAGTACTTC. It specifies CASSQDRGMNPSGEQYF.

The chain combines TRBV4-2 with TRBJ1-2; 7 bases line up with TRBD1. There are 12 residues in the CDR3. V lost 4 bases to trimming and J lost 10 bases; unmatched junction nucleotides: 6. Per germline, CDR1 LGHNA and CDR2 YNFKEQ. Here the CDR3 DNA reads TGTGCCAGCAGCCCGACAGGGTACGACTACACCTTC. Protein sequence: CASSPTGYDYTF.

Comment on this clonotype: One junction end disagrees with the germline gene, perhaps due to a read error. V and J are TRBV28 and TRBJ2-3; perhaps TRBD1 as D (6 bases). This CDR3 is 12 amino acids long. Germline CDR1 reads MDHEN; CDR2 reads SYDVKM. CDR3 protein: CAGRGFTDTQYF. Written as DNA, the CDR3 is TGTGCCGGCAGGGGTTTCACAGATACGCAGTATTTT.

This rearrangement joins TRBV10-3 to TRBJ2-5; TRBD2 matches 7 bases. This CDR3 has 13 residues. Germline V lookup: CDR1 ENHRY, CDR2 SYGVKD. The V segment lost 5 bases and the J segment 2 bases; nucleotides outside the gene matches: 2. The CDR3 DNA is TGTGCCATCAGTCTAGCGGCTCAAGAGACCCAGTACTTC. As protein: CAISLAAQETQYF.

Of note for this clonotype: The junction shows a germline mismatch at one end, possibly a read error. This rearrangement joins TRBV16 to TRBJ2-3, with 7 bases matching TRBD1. CDR1 KGHSY and CDR2 FQNENV come from the germline V gene. This CDR3 spans 16 amino acids. This chain's CDR3 is CASSPIGDSPTDTKYF. In nucleotides, the CDR3 is TGTGCCAGCAGCCCGATAGGGGACAGTCCCACAGATACGAAGTATTTT.

The chain uses TRBV20-1 and TRBJ2-1; either TRBD1 or TRBD2 may fit D (6 bases each). The CDR3 is made up of 15 amino acids. The V gene's germline CDR1 is DFQATT and CDR2 SNEGSKA (reference sequence). Trimming stripped 6 bases from V and 7 bases from J, with 22 bases between. The CDR3, as DNA: TGCAGTGCAGCAAGATCTAATGGGGGGCGGAATGAGCAGTTCTTC. Translating gives CSAARSNGGRNEQFF.

This clonotype occurred a few times. The rearrangement links TRBV9 to TRBJ2-3; D unresolved. Trimming removed 0 bases from V and 2 bases from J, with 10 bases in between. The CDR3 has 15 residues. Germline CDR1 reads SGDLS; CDR2 reads YYNGEE. CDR3 sequence: CASSVEGPYTDTQYF. The CDR3 coding sequence is TGTGCCAGCAGCGTAGAGGGTCCCTACACAGATACGCAGTATTTT.

The chain links TRBV20-1 to TRBJ2-7, with 12 bases lining up with TRBD2. From germline, CDR1 is DFQATT and CDR2 SNEGSKA (reference sequence). The CDR3 is 13 residues long. V lost 6 bases and J lost 2; bases outside the gene matches: 2. The CDR3 DNA reads as TGCAGTGCACCTAGCGGGGGGGCCTACGAGCAGTACTTC. Its translation: CSAPSGGAYEQYF.

The table lists this clonotype with a few counts. This sequence joins TRBV15 and TRBJ2-6; D perhaps matches TRBD2 (5 bases). With 0 bases removed from V and 0 bases from J, the gap between germline ends came to 6 bases. The CDR3 is 16 amino acids. Germline loops: CDR1 LNHNV, CDR2 YYDKDF (reference sequence). CDR3 amino acids: CATSRDGSSGANVLTF. Here the CDR3 DNA reads TGTGCCACCAGCAGAGATGGGAGCTCTGGGGCCAACGTCCTGACTTTC.

The J gene is TRBJ2-2, the V gene TRBV4-1; TRBD2 aligns across 8 bases. V was clipped by 3 bases and J by 1 base; unmatched bases: 7. Germline values: CDR1 MGHRA, CDR2 YSYEKL. The CDR3 runs 17 residues. The CDR3 nucleotides are TGCGCCAGCAGCCATGGGCGGGGGGACGAGAACACCGGGGAGCTGTTTTTT. It specifies CASSHGRGDENTGELFF.

This clonotype was seen a few times. The J gene is TRBJ2-4, the V gene TRBV3-1; TRBD2 might be the D (6 bases). CDR1 is LGHDT and CDR2 is YNNKEL in the germline V gene (reference sequence). The CDR3 extends over 16 amino acids. V lost 0 bases and J lost 0, with 9 bases in between. CDR3: CASSQEDYVAKNIQYF. The CDR3, as DNA: TGTGCCAGCAGCCAAGAGGACTACGTAGCCAAAAACATTCAGTACTTC. Supplemented by reference TRBV3-1 and TRBJ2-4, the full variable domain reads DTAVSQTPKYLVTQMGNDKSIKCEQNLGHDTMYWYKQDSKKFLKIMFSYNNKELIINETVPNRFSPKSPDKAHLNLHINSLELGDSAVYFCASSQEDYVAKNIQYFGAGTRLSVL.

This sequence joins TRBV6-5 and TRBJ2-1; 15 positions match TRBD2. Germline CDR1 reads MNHEY; CDR2 reads SVGAGI. This CDR3 is 16 amino acids long. Trimming cost V 9 bases and J 7 bases; bases outside gene matches: 10. CDR3 sequence reads: CASGLAGGPFWNEQFF. The CDR3 DNA is TGTGCCAGTGGACTAGCGGGAGGGCCGTTTTGGAATGAGCAGTTCTTC.

The chain combines TRBV4-3 with TRBJ2-1, with D possibly TRBD1 on 6 matching bases. The CDR3 loop spans 15 amino acids. Trimming removed 4 bases at V and 3 bases at J, with 13 bases between. Germline lookup yields CDR1 LGHNA and CDR2 YSLEER. As DNA, the CDR3 is TGCGCCAGCAGCCCAGGCGACAGGAGCTACAATGAGCAGTTCTTC. Its protein product is CASSPGDRSYNEQFF.

J is TRBJ2-1 and V is TRBV20-1, with TRBD2 matching over 9 bases. CDR3 length: 17 residues. Trimming removed 0 bases from V and 4 bases from J; junction bases left unmatched: 10. From germline, CDR1 is DFQATT and CDR2 SNEGSKA (reference sequence). Written as DNA, the CDR3 is TGCAGTGCTAGAGATTTTACCGGGACTAGCCATTACAATGAGCAGTTCTTC. Encoded protein: CSARDFTGTSHYNEQFF.

This clonotype was detected only a few times. This sequence joins TRBV4-2 and TRBJ2-7; 11 nucleotides align to TRBD1. This CDR3 region has 15 residues. Germline lookup yields CDR1 LGHNA and CDR2 YNFKEQ. Trimming took 2 bases from V and 3 from J; bases not matched to a gene: 3. The CDR3 DNA is TGTGCCAGCAGCCAACCGGGACAGGGGGTCTACGAGCAGTACTTC. Protein: CASSQPGQGVYEQYF.

The chain employs TRBV29-1 and TRBJ2-1; maybe TRBD1 (6 bases). The CDR3 extends over 14 amino acids. Germline assignment: CDR1 SQVTM and CDR2 ANQGSEA. Deletions cut 7 bases from V and 6 bases from J, with 19 bases between. The CDR3 nucleotides read TGCAGCGCCCTAACCCGACGGACAGTCAATGAGCAGTTCTTC. It encodes CSALTRRTVNEQFF.

In its sample, this clonotype was seen a few times. The chain combines TRBV20-1 with TRBJ2-5, with D perhaps matching TRBD1 (6 bases). The CDR3 totals 12 residues. The germline V gene encodes CDR1 DFQATT and CDR2 SNEGSKA (reference sequence). V was trimmed by 4 bases and J by 11 bases, leaving 17 bases between them. The CDR3 loop is CSATRQVGEQYF. The CDR3 DNA reads as TGCAGTGCTACTAGACAGGTTGGGGAGCAGTACTTC.

This clonotype was observed a few times. The V call is TRBV11-2, the J call TRBJ1-4, with TRBD1 matching 7 bases. This CDR3 is 18 amino acids long. Germline lookup yields CDR1 SGHAT and CDR2 FQNNGV. J was trimmed by 0 bases and V by 2 bases; bases with no gene match: 9. The CDR3 DNA follows: TGTGCCAGCAGCTTACCCAGACAGGGTCAGGCAACTAATGAAAAACTGTTTTTT. Its protein product is CASSLPRQGQATNEKLFF. Full variable domain (remainder filled in from reference TRBV11-2 and TRBJ1-4): EAGVAQSPRYKIIEKRQSVAFWCNPISGHATLYWYQQILGQGPKLLIQFQNNGVVDDSQLPKDRFSAERLKGVDSTLKIQPAKLEDSAVYLCASSLPRQGQATNEKLFFGSGTQLSVL.

This chain uses TRBV5-1 with TRBJ1-1, with D maybe TRBD1 (5 bases). The CDR3 totals 14 residues. Germline assignment: CDR1 SGHRS and CDR2 YFSETQ. V was pared by 4 bases and J by 4 bases, with 14 bases between. The CDR3 nucleotides read TGCGCCAGCAGCAGGACACTCGCGAGCACTGAAGCTTTCTTT. Protein sequence: CASSRTLASTEAFF. The full variable domain, in which reference TRBV5-1 and TRBJ1-1 provide the parts outside the CDR3, is KAGVTQTPRYLIKTRGQQVTLSCSPISGHRSVSWYQQTPGQGLQFLFEYFSETQRNKGNFPGRFSGRQFSNSRSEMNVSTLELGDSALYLCASSRTLASTEAFFGQGTRLTVV.

There are a few counts of this clonotype. The J gene is TRBJ1-6, the V gene TRBV28; 8 bases are a match to TRBD1. Trimming removed 6 bases from V and 15 bases from J; junction bases left unmatched: 7. There are 12 residues in the CDR3. Germline lookup yields CDR1 MDHEN and CDR2 SYDVKM. CDR3 in DNA: TGTGCCAGCAGGCTGACAGGGGTTCTCCTCCACTTT. Its translation is CASRLTGVLLHF. Looking up the rest from reference TRBV28 and TRBJ1-6 gives the full variable domain: DVKVTQSSRYLVKRTGEKVFLECVQDMDHENMFWYRQDPGLGLRLIYFSYDVKMKEKGDIPEGYSVSREKKERFSLILESASTNQTSMYLCASRLTGVLLHFGNGTRLTVT.

The V call is TRBV4-3, the J call TRBJ1-2; a possible D gene is TRBD1 (6 bases). The CDR3 covers 16 residues. Germline V lookup: CDR1 LGHNA, CDR2 YSLEER. V was pared by 3 bases and J by 5 bases, with 19 bases between. CDR3 protein: CASSQREGGRVYGYTF. The CDR3 coding sequence is TGCGCCAGCAGCCAGAGGGAAGGGGGACGGGTGTATGGCTACACCTTC.